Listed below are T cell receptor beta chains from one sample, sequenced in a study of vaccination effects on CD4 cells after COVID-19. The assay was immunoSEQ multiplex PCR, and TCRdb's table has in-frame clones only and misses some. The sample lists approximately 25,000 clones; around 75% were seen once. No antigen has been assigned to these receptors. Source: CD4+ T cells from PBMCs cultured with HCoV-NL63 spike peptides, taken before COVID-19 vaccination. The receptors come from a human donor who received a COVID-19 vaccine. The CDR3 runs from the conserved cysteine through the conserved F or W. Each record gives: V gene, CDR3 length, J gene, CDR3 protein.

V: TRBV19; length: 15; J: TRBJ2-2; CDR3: CASSIGRPNTGELFF
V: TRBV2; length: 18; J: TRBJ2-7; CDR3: CASTFRLAGGLYPYEQYF
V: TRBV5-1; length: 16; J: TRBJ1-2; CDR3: CASSLALTGGKGGYTF
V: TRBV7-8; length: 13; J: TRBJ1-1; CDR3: CASSLDRDREAFF
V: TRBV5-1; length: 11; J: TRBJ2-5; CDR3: CASRGVETQYF
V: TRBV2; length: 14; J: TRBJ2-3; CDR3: CASGRTSGGDTQYF
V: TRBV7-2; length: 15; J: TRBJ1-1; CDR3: CASSYFKGQRTEAFF
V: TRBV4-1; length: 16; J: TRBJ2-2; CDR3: CASSQGLAVTTGELFF
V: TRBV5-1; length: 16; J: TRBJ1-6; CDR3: CASSLAGSSYNSPLHF
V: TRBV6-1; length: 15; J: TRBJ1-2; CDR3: CASSEAGGVYYGYTF
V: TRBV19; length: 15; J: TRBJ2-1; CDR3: CASTTQKGGYNEQFF
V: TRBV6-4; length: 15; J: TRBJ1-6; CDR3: CASSDTRAFNSPLHF
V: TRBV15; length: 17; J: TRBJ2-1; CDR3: CATSLRLYPGGYNEQFF
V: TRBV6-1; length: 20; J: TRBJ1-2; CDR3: CASSEFEGARGSPGNYGYTF
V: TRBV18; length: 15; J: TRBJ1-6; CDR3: CASSPSGQDNSPLHF
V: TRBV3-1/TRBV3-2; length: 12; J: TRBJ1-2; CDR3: CASSGRVYGYTF
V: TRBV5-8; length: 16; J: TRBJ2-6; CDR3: CASSSGGGSGANVLTF
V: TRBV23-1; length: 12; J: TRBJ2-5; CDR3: CASSPPSETQYF
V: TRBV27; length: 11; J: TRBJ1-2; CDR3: CASSFGGFYTF
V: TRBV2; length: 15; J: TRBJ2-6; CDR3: CASKQGYSGANVLTF
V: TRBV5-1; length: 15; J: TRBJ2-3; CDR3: CASSLDLGNTDTQYF
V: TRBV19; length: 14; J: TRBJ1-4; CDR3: CATTLTPTNEKLFF
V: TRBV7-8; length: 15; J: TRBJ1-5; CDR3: CASSLGRVSNQPQHF
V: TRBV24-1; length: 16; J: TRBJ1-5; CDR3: CATARAPPDPDQPQHF
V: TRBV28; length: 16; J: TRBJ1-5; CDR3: CASSRGGTGGYQPQHF
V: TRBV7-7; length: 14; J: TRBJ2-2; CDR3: CASSLGRGTGELFF
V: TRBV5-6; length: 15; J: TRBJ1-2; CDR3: CASSPDGGVNYGYTF
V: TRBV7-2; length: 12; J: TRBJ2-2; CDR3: CASSLSTGELFF